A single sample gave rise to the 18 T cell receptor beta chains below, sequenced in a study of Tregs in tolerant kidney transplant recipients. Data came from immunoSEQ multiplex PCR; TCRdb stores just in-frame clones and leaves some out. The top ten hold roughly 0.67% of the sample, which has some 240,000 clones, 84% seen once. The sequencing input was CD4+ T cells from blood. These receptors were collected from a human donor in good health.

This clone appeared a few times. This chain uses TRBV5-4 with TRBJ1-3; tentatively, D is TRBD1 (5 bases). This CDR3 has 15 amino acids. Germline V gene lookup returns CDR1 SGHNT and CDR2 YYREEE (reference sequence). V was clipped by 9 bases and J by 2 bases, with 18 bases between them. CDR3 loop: CAITPRGYAGNTIYF. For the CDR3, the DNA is TGTGCCATCACCCCTAGGGGTTACGCTGGAAACACCATATATTTT.

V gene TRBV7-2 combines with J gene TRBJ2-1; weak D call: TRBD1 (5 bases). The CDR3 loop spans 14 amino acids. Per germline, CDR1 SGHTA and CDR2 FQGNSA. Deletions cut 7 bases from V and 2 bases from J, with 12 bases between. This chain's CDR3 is CASNTVGAYNEQFF. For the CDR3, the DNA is TGTGCCAGCAACACTGTAGGGGCCTACAATGAGCAGTTCTTC.

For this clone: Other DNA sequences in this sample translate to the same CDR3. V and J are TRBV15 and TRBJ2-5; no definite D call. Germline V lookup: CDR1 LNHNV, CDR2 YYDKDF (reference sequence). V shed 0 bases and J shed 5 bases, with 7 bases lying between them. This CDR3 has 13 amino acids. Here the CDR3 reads CATSRDLGETQYF. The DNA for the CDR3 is TGTGCCACCAGCAGAGATCTAGGGGAGACCCAGTACTTC.

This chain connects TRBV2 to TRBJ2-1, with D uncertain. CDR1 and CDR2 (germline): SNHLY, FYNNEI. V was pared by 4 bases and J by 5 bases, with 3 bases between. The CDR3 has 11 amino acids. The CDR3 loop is CASSGHNEQFF. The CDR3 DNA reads TGTGCCAGCAGTGGGCACAATGAGCAGTTCTTC.

CDR3 sequence (DNA): TGCAGCGTTGCGGGACACAAAGAGACCCAGTACTTC. This sequence encodes CSVAGHKETQYF. The chain recombines TRBV29-1 with TRBJ2-5; D is possibly TRBD1 (6 bases). Germline CDR1 and CDR2: SQVTM and ANQGSEA. V was clipped by 4 bases and J by 3 bases, with 9 bases between them. The CDR3 is 12 amino acids.

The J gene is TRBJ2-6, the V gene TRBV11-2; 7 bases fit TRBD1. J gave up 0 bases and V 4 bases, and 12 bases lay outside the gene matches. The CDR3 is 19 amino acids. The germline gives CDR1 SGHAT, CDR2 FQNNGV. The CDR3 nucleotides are TGTGCCAGCAGCTCTCTCCGGAACAGGGACAGCTCTGGGGCCAACGTCCTGACTTTC. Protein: CASSSLRNRDSSGANVLTF.

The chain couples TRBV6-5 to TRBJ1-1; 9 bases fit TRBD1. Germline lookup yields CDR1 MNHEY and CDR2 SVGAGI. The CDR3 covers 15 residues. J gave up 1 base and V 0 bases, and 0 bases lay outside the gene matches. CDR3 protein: CASSYSGQGNTEAFF. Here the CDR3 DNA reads TGTGCCAGCAGTTACTCGGGACAGGGGAACACTGAAGCTTTCTTT.

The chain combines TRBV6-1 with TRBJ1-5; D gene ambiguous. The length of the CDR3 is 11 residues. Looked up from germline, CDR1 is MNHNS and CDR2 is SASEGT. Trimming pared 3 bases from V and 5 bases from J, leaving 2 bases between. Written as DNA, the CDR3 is TGTGCCAGCAGTGACGATCAGCCCCAGCATTTT. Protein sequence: CASSDDQPQHF.

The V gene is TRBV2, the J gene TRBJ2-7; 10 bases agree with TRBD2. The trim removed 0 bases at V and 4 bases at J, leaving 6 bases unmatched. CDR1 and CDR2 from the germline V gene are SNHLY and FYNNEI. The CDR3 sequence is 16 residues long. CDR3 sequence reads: CASSEALGTSAYEQYF. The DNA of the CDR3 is TGTGCCAGCAGTGAAGCGCTTGGGACTAGCGCTTACGAGCAGTACTTC.

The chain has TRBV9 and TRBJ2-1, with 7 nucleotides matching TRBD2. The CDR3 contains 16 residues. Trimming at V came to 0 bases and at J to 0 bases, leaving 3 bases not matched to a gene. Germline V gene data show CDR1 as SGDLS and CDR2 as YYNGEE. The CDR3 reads CASSVVGTTSYNEQFF. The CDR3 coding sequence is TGTGCCAGCAGCGTAGTCGGGACTACCTCCTACAATGAGCAGTTCTTC.

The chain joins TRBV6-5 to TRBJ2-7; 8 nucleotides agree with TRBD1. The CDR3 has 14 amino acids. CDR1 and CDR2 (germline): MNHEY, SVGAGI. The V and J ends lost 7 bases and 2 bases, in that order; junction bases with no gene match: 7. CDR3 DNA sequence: TGTGCCAGCATGTGGGAGACAGGGGCCTACGAGCAGTACTTC. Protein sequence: CASMWETGAYEQYF.

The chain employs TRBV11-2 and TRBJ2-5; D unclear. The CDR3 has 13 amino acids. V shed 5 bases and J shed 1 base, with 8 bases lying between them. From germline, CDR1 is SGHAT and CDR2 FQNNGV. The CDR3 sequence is CASSPHLQETQYF. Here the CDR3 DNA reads TGTGCCAGCAGCCCGCACCTCCAAGAGACCCAGTACTTC.

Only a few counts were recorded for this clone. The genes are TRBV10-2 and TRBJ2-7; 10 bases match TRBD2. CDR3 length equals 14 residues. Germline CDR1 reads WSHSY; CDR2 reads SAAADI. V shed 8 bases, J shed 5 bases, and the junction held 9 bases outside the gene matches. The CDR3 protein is CASQKGLALHEQYF. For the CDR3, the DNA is TGCGCCAGCCAGAAGGGACTAGCGTTACACGAGCAGTACTTC.

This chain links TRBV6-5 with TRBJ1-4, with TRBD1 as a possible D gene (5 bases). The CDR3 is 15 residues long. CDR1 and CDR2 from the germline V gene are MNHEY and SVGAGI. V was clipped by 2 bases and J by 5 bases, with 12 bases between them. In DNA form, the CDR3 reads TGTGCCAGCAGTTACCAGAACCGGGACAATGAAAAACTGTTTTTT. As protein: CASSYQNRDNEKLFF.

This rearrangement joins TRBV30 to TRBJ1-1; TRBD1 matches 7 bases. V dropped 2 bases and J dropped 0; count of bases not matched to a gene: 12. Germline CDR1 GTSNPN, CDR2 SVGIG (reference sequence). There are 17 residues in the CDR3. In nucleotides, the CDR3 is TGTGCCTGGAGTCTCACCGGGACAGTGGGGATGAACACTGAAGCTTTCTTT. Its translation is CAWSLTGTVGMNTEAFF.

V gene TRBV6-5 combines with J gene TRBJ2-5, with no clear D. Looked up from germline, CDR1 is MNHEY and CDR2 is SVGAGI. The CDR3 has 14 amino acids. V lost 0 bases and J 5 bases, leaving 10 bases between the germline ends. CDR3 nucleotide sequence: TGTGCCAGCAGTTACTCACAGACCAAGGAGACCCAGTACTTC. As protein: CASSYSQTKETQYF.

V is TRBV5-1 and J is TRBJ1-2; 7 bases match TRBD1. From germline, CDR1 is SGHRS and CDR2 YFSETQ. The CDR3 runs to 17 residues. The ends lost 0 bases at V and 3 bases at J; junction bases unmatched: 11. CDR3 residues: CASSLDVRQGLYYGYTF. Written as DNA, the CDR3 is TGCGCCAGCAGCTTGGATGTACGACAGGGTTTATACTATGGCTACACCTTC.

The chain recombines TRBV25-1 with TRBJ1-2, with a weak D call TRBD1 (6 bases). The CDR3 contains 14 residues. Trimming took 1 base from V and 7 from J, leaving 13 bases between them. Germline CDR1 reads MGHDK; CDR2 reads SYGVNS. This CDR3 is CASSESGVDRGYTF. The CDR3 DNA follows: TGTGCCAGCAGTGAATCAGGGGTAGACCGTGGCTACACCTTC.